This T cell receptor (beta chain) originates from a study of CD8+CD57+ T cells in acquired aplastic anemia. In the study overall: CD4+ cells from healthy donors averaged around 9.9 million reads. Study-wide findings and caveats: In common between the patients and the controls were approximately 28 CD8+ CDR3 sequences.

As concerns this clonotype: Its antigen is currently unknown.

Genomic DNA provided the template from which TCR beta VDJ and CDR3 profiles were obtained. TCRdb independently ran MiXCR on the reads; one entry per CDR3 protein. The sample contains around 190,000 distinct CDR3 sequences, approximately 60% of which appear only once. With V trimmed by 0 bases and J by 4 bases, 6 bases remained unmatched. CDR3 size: 16 residues. Germline CDR1 is SGDLS and CDR2 is YYNGEE. The V and J genes are TRBV9 and TRBJ2-3; 9 bases agree with TRBD2. The sample comprised sorted CD4+, CD8+, or CD8+CD57+ T cells (not recorded which) from PBMCs. The clonotype comes from a human donor in good health. The CDR3 here is CASSVAGRGGPDTQYF. The CDR3 DNA reads as TGTGCCAGCAGCGTAGCTGGGCGGGGGGGTCCAGATACGCAGTATTTT. Supplemented by reference TRBV9 and TRBJ2-3, the full variable domain reads DSGVTQTPKHLITATGQRVTLRCSPRSGDLSVYWYQQSLDQGLQFLIQYYNGEERAKGNILERFSAQQFPDLHSELNLSSLELGDSALYFCASSVAGRGGPDTQYFGPGTRLTVL.